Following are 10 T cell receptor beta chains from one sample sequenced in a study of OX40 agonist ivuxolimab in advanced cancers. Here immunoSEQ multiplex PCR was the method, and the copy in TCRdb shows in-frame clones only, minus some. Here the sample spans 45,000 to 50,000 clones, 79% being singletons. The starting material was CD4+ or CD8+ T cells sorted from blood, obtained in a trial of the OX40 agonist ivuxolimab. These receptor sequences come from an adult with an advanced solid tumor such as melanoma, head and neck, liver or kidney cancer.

CDR3: CASSQHRRGIQETQYF. The CDR3, as DNA: TGCGCCAGCAGCCAACATCGGAGGGGTATTCAAGAGACCCAGTACTTC. J is TRBJ2-5 and V is TRBV4-1, with D possibly being TRBD2 (6 bases). The CDR3 is 16 amino acids. Germline-derived CDR1 and CDR2 are MGHRA and YSYEKL. Trimming left V 2 bases short and J 2 bases short, with 15 bases between.

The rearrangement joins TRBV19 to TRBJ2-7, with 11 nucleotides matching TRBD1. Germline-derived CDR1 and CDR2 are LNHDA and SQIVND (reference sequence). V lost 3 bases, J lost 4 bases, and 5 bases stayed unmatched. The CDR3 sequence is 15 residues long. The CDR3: CASSIRDRGVYEQYF. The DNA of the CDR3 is TGTGCCAGTAGTATCCGGGACAGGGGGGTGTACGAGCAGTACTTC.

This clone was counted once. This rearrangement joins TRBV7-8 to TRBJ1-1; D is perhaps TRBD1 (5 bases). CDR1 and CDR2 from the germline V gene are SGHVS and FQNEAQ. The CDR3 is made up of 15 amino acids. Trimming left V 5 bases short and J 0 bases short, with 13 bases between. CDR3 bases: TGTGCCAGCAGCCGGTCGACAGCTATGAACACTGAAGCTTTCTTT. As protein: CASSRSTAMNTEAFF.

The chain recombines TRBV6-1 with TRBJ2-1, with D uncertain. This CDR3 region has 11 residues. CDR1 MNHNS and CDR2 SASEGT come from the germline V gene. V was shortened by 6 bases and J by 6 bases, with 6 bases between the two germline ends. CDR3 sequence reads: CASRSPNEQFF. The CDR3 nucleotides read TGTGCCAGCAGAAGCCCCAATGAGCAGTTCTTC.

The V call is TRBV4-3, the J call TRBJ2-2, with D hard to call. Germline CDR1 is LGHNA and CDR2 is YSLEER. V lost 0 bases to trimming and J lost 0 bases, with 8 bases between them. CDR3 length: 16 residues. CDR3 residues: CASSQDPTANTGELFF. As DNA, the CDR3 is TGCGCCAGCAGCCAAGATCCAACCGCGAACACCGGGGAGCTGTTTTTT.

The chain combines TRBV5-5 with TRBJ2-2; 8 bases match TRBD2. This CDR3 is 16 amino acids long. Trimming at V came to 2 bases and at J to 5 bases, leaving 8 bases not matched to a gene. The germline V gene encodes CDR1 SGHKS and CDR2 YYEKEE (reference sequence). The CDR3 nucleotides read TGTGCCAGCAGCTTAACTAGCGGCGGTTCGACCGGGGAGCTGTTTTTT. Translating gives CASSLTSGGSTGELFF.

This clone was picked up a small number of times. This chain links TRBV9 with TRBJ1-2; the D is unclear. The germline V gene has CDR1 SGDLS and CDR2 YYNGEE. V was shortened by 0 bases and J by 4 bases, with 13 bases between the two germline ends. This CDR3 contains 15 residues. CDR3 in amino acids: CASSVAPEAFYGYTF. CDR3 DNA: TGTGCCAGCAGCGTAGCCCCGGAGGCATTCTATGGCTACACCTTC.

The CDR3 DNA reads TGTGCCAGCAGCTTGAGAGCGGGGGGGGCGGAGACCCAGTACTTC. This sequence encodes CASSLRAGGAETQYF. This chain connects TRBV7-2 to TRBJ2-5, with 10 positions matching TRBD2. V trimming: 3 bases; J trimming: 5 bases; junction bases outside the gene matches: 6. The CDR3 spans 15 residues. The germline gives CDR1 SGHTA, CDR2 FQGNSA.

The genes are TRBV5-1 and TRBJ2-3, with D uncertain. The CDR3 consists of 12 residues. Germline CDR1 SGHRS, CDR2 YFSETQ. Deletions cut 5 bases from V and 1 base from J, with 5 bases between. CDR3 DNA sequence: TGCGCCAGCAGTTCAGGCACAGATACGCAGTATTTT. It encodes CASSSGTDTQYF.

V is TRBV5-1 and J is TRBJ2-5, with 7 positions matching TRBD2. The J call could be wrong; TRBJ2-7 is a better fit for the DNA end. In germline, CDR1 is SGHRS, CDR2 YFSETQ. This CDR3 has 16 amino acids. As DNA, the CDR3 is TGCGCCAGCAGCTGGGGGGACGGCGGGAGAGGCGACGAGCAGTACTTC. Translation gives CASSWGDGGRGDEQYF.